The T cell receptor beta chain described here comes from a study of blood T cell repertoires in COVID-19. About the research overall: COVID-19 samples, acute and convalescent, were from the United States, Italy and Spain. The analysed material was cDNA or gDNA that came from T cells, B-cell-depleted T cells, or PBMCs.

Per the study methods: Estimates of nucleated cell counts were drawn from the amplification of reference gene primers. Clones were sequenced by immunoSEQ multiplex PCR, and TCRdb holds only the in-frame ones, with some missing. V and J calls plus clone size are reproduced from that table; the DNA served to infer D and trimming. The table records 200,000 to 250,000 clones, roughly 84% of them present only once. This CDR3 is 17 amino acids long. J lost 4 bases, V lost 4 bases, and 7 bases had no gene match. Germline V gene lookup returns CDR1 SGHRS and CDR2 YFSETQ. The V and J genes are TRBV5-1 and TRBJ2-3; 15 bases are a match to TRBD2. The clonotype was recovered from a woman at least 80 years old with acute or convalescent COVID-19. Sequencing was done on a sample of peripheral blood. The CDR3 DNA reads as TGCGCCAGCAGCCCTGGACTAGCGGGGGGGCCCTCAGATACGCAGTATTTT. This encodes CASSPGLAGGPSDTQYF.